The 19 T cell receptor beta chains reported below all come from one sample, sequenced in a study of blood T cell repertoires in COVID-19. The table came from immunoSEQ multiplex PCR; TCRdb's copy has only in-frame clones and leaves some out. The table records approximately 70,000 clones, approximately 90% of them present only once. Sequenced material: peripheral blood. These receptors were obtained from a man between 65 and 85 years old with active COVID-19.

CDR3 in DNA: TGTGCCAGCAGCCAAGGGGGCGGGACAGGGGCCCCTGGAAACACCATATATTTT. Translating gives CASSQGGGTGAPGNTIYF. J is TRBJ1-3 and V is TRBV4-2, with TRBD1 matching 10 bases. The CDR3 has 18 residues. CDR1 LGHNA and CDR2 YNFKEQ come from the germline V gene. V lost 1 base, J lost 2 bases, and 8 bases stayed unmatched.

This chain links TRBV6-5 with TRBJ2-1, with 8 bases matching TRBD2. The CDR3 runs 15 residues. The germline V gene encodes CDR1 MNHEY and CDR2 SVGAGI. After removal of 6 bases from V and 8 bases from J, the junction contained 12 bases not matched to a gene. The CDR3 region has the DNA TGTGCCAGCAGCCGAGGTGTCGGGAGGGGTGATGAGCAGTTCTTC. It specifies CASSRGVGRGDEQFF.

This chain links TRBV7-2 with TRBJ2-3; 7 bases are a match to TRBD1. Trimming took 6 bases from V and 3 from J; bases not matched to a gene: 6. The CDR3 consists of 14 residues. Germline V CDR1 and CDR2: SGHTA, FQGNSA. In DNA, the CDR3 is TGTGCCAGCAGACAGCCGGGACAGACAGATACGCAGTATTTT. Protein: CASRQPGQTDTQYF.

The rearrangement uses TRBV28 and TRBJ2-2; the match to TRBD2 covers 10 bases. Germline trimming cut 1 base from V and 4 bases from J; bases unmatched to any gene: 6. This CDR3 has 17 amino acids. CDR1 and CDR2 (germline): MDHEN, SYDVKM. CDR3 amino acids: CASSLSGGLAATGELFF. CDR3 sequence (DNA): TGTGCCAGCAGTTTATCGGGCGGACTAGCGGCCACCGGGGAGCTGTTTTTT.

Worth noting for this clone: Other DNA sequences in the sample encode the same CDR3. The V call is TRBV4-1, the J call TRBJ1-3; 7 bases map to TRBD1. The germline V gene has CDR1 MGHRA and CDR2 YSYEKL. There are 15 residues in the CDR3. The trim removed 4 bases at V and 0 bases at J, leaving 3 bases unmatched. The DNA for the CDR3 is TGCGCCAGCAGCCCACGACAGGGCTCTGGAAACACCATATATTTT. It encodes CASSPRQGSGNTIYF.

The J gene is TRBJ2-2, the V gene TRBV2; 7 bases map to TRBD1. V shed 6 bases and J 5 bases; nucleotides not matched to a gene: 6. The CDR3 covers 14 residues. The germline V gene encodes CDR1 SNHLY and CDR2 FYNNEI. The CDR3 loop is CASSAGGYTGELFF. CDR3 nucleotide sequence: TGTGCCAGCAGCGCAGGGGGTTATACCGGGGAGCTGTTTTTT.

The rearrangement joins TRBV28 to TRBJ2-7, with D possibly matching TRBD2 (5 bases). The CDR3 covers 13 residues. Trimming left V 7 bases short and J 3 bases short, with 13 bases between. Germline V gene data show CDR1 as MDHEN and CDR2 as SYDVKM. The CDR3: CASTPVGNYEQYF. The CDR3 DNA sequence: TGTGCCAGCACCCCGGTCGGGAACTACGAGCAGTACTTC. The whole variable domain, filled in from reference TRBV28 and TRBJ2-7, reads DVKVTQSSRYLVKRTGEKVFLECVQDMDHENMFWYRQDPGLGLRLIYFSYDVKMKEKGDIPEGYSVSREKKERFSLILESASTNQTSMYLCASTPVGNYEQYFGPGTRLTVT.

The CDR3 reads CASSSVFPNEQFF. The CDR3 bases are TGTGCCAGCAGCTCGGTGTTTCCGAATGAGCAGTTCTTC. V is TRBV28 and J is TRBJ2-1; D gene unclear. The CDR3 runs to 13 residues. The V gene lost 6 bases and the J gene lost 7 bases, with 13 bases spanning the gap. Germline V lookup: CDR1 MDHEN, CDR2 SYDVKM. The full variable domain, in which reference TRBV28 and TRBJ2-1 provide the parts outside the CDR3, is DVKVTQSSRYLVKRTGEKVFLECVQDMDHENMFWYRQDPGLGLRLIYFSYDVKMKEKGDIPEGYSVSREKKERFSLILESASTNQTSMYLCASSSVFPNEQFFGPGTRLTVL.

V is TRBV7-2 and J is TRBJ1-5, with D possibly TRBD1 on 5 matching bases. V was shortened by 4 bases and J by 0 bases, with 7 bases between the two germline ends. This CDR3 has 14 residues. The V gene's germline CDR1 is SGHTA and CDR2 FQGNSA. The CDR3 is CASSSTDSNQPQHF. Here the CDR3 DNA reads TGTGCCAGCAGCTCGACAGATAGCAATCAGCCCCAGCATTTT.

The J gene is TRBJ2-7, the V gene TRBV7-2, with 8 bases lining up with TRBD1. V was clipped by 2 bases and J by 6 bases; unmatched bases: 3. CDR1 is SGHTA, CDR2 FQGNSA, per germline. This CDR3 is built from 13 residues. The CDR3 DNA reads TGTGCCAGCAGCTTACCCGGACAGGGCGAGCAGTACTTC. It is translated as CASSLPGQGEQYF. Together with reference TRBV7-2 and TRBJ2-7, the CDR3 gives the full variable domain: GAGVSQSPSNKVTEKGKDVELRCDPISGHTALYWYRQSLGQGLEFLIYFQGNSAPDKSGLPSDRFSAERTGGSVSTLTIQRTQQEDSAVYLCASSLPGQGEQYFGPGTRLTVT.

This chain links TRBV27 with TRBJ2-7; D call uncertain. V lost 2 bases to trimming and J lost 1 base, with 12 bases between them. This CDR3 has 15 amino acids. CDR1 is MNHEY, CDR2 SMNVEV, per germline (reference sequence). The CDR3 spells CASSLRLVGSYEQYF. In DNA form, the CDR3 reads TGTGCCAGCAGTTTACGCCTAGTCGGGTCCTACGAGCAGTACTTC.

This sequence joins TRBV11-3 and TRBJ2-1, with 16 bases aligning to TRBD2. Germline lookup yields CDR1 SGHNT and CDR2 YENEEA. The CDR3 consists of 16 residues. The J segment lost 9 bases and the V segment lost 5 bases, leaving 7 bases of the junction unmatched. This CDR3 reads CASSQGLAGGRGEQFF. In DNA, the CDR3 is TGTGCCAGCAGCCAGGGACTAGCGGGAGGGCGCGGTGAGCAGTTCTTC.

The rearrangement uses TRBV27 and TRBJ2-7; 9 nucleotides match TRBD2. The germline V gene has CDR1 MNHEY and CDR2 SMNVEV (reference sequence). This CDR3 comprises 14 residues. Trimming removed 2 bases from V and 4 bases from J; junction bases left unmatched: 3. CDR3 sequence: CASSLAGGLYEQYF. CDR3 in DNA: TGTGCCAGCAGTTTAGCGGGAGGGCTATACGAGCAGTACTTC.

The CDR3 nucleotides read TGCAGCGTTGAATGGCTAGCGGTCTACAATGAGCAGTTCTTC. It yields the protein CSVEWLAVYNEQFF. The rearrangement joins TRBV29-1 to TRBJ2-1; 7 positions match TRBD2. The V and J ends lost 2 bases and 3 bases, in that order; junction bases with no gene match: 4. The CDR3 is 14 residues long. Germline CDR1 reads SQVTM; CDR2 reads ANQGSEA.

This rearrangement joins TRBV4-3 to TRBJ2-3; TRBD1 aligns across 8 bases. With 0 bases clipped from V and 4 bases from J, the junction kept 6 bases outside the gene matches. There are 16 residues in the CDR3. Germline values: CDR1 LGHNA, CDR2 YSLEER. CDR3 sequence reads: CASSQDARGRPDTQYF. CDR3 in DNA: TGCGCCAGCAGCCAAGATGCCAGGGGGCGCCCAGATACGCAGTATTTT.

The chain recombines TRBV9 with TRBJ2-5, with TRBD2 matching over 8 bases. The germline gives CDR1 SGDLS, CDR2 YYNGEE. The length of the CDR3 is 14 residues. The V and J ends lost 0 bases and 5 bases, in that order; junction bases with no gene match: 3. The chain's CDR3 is CASSVVGGAETQYF. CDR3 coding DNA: TGTGCCAGCAGCGTAGTCGGGGGGGCCGAGACCCAGTACTTC.

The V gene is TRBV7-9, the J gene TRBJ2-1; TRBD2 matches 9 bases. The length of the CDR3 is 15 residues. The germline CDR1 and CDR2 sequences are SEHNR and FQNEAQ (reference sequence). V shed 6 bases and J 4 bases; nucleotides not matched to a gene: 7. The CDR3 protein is CASRGGRAPYNEQFF. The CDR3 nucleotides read TGTGCCAGCAGGGGCGGGAGGGCCCCATACAATGAGCAGTTCTTC. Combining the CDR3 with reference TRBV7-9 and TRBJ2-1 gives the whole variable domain DTGVSQNPRHKITKRGQNVTFRCDPISEHNRLYWYRQTLGQGPEFLTYFQNEAQLEKSRLLSDRFSAERPKGSFSTLEIQRTEQGDSAMYLCASRGGRAPYNEQFFGPGTRLTVL.

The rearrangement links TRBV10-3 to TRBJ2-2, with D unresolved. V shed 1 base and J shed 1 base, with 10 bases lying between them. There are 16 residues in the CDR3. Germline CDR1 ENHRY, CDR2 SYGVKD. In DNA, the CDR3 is TGTGCCATCAGTGAGTGGCAGGTATTGAACACCGGGGAGCTGTTTTTT. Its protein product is CAISEWQVLNTGELFF.

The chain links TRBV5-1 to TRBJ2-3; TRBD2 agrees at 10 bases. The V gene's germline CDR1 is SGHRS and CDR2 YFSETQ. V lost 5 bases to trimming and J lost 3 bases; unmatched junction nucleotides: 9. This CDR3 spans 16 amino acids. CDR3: CASSGLAGVGTDTQYF. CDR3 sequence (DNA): TGCGCCAGCAGTGGTCTAGCGGGAGTAGGGACAGATACGCAGTATTTT.